The T cell receptor beta chain described here comes from a study of CD8+ T cells in alopecia areata. Sequencing relied on a cDNA template that was reverse transcribed from extracted RNA. Clones were read by immunoSEQ multiplex PCR, and TCRdb kept only the in-frame ones, dropping some. The sample records about 120,000 clones, 50% to 55% being singletons. Notes on the study in general: Possibly as an HLA-related effect, TCR sharing across patients appeared less clear than in mice.

Treatment given: oral pan-JAK inhibitor, 5-10 mg twice daily. Comments on this clone: Its antigen is unidentified.

This specimen consisted of CD4+ T cells sorted from blood, obtained at week 4, from a patient treated with tofacitinib. This receptor was identified in a human donor with alopecia areata.

DNA of the CDR3: TGTGCCAGCTCACCACCGGGGGCCGAGCAGTACTTC. Its translation is CASSPPGAEQYF. The chain joins TRBV18 to TRBJ2-7; D might be TRBD1 (6 bases). The germline V gene encodes CDR1 KGHSH and CDR2 LQKENI. The CDR3 has 12 residues. V was clipped by 0 bases and J by 6 bases, with 6 bases between them.